This T cell receptor (beta chain) derives from a study of blood T cell repertoires in COVID-19. Germline V gene lookup returns CDR1 LGHDT and CDR2 YNNKEL (reference sequence). The ends were cut back, 4 bases at V and 0 bases at J, with 13 bases in the middle. The CDR3 sequence is 16 residues long. The table came from immunoSEQ multiplex PCR; TCRdb's copy has only in-frame clones and leaves some out. The sample consists of hundreds of thousands of clones, around 86% of them appearing once. This clonotype was obtained from a human donor in a cohort sampled during active COVID-19. The rearrangement uses TRBV3-1 (or the pseudogene TRBV3-2) and TRBJ2-1; perhaps TRBD1 as D (5 bases). The sequencing input was peripheral blood. Here the CDR3 DNA reads TGTGCCAGCAGCCTCAGTGGAAGGGGCTCCTACAATGAGCAGTTCTTC. As protein: CASSLSGRGSYNEQFF.